The 28 T cell receptor beta chains below all came from one sample that was sequenced in a study of early T cells in non-severe SARS-CoV-2 infection. TCRdb used MiXCR to reprocess the 5' RACE reads, holding one entry per CDR3 protein. The sample holds about 45,000 distinct CDR3 sequences; 11% are singletons and the top ten take roughly a fifth. The sequenced material came from whole blood. The receptor set was obtained from an adult who was a healthcare worker with PCR-confirmed SARS-CoV-2 infection or an uninfected control (not recorded which).

The table lists this clonotype with many counts. The CDR3, as DNA: TGTGCCAGCAGCTTGTTCTACGAGCAGTACTTC. It translates to CASSLFYEQYF. The chain uses TRBV7-9 and TRBJ2-7; D unclear. The CDR3 extends over 11 amino acids. Germline assignment: CDR1 SEHNR and CDR2 FQNEAQ (reference sequence). The V end was cut by 3 bases, the J end by 3 bases, with 3 bases between.

This clonotype has a count of ten or more. The gene calls are TRBV27 and TRBJ2-7; 9 bases line up with TRBD1. CDR1 is MNHEY and CDR2 is SMNVEV in the germline V gene (reference sequence). The CDR3 sequence is 14 residues long. With V trimmed by 1 base and J by 7 bases, 5 bases remained unmatched. CDR3 coding DNA: TGTGCCAGCAGTTTATTAGGGACAGGGAGGGAGCAGTACTTC. The encoded protein is CASSLLGTGREQYF.

This clonotype has at least ten counts. The chain couples TRBV5-5 to TRBJ2-5; D assignment may be TRBD1 or TRBD2 (6 bases each). This CDR3 spans 14 amino acids. Germline V lookup: CDR1 SGHKS, CDR2 YYEKEE (reference sequence). Trimming shortened V by 5 bases and J by 5 bases, and 16 bases separated the two germline ends. CDR3 amino acids: CASSSLGGRETQYF. For the CDR3, the DNA is TGTGCCAGCAGTTCCCTAGGGGGGCGGGAGACCCAGTACTTC.

This clonotype appeared many times. The chain links TRBV28 to TRBJ2-2; 8 positions agree with TRBD1. Germline V CDR1 and CDR2: MDHEN, SYDVKM. Germline trimming cut 6 bases from V and 4 bases from J; bases unmatched to any gene: 7. CDR3 length equals 15 residues. CDR3 DNA: TGTGCCAGCAGGGGCCAAACAGGGGGCACCGGGGAGCTGTTTTTT. Encoded protein: CASRGQTGGTGELFF.

This clonotype was seen repeatedly, ten times or more. The rearrangement joins TRBV20-1 to TRBJ1-1, with unresolved D. The germline V gene encodes CDR1 DFQATT and CDR2 SNEGSKA (reference sequence). V was clipped by 0 bases and J by 3 bases, with 11 bases between them. The CDR3 is made up of 14 amino acids. The CDR3 region has the DNA TGCAGTGCTAGAGATCCGACATCTCACACTGAAGCTTTCTTT. It translates to CSARDPTSHTEAFF.

The chain couples TRBV6-1 to TRBJ2-1; 11 bases are a match to TRBD2. J was trimmed by 4 bases and V by 8 bases; bases with no gene match: 7. The CDR3 has 15 amino acids. The germline V gene encodes CDR1 MNHNS and CDR2 SASEGT. The CDR3 reads CASEIAGGPYNEQFF. The DNA of the CDR3 is TGTGCCAGCGAAATAGCGGGAGGGCCTTACAATGAGCAGTTCTTC.

In its sample, this clonotype was seen many times. The CDR3 region is CASSLGIWGYTF. In DNA, the CDR3 is TGTGCCAGCAGTTTAGGGATCTGGGGCTACACCTTC. The V and J genes are TRBV12-3 or TRBV12-4 and TRBJ1-2; D uncertain. The CDR3 is made up of 12 amino acids. V lost 1 base and J 8 bases, leaving 8 bases between the germline ends.

Many counts were recorded for this clonotype. CDR3 in DNA: TGCAGTGCTAGAGCGGACAGTTCCTATCAGCCCCAGCATTTT. Encoded protein: CSARADSSYQPQHF. The rearrangement joins TRBV20-1 to TRBJ1-5; weak D call: TRBD1 (6 bases). The CDR3 loop spans 14 amino acids. V dropped 1 base and J dropped 5 bases, with 12 bases sitting between them. Germline V gene lookup returns CDR1 DFQATT and CDR2 SNEGSKA (reference sequence).

CDR3 in amino acids: CASRLADYTGELFF. The CDR3 nucleotides read TGTGCCAGCAGACTAGCGGACTACACCGGGGAGCTGTTTTTT. The rearrangement joins TRBV28 to TRBJ2-2; 8 nucleotides agree with TRBD2. V lost 6 bases, J lost 3 bases, and 3 bases stayed unmatched. Germline V lookup: CDR1 MDHEN, CDR2 SYDVKM. This CDR3 has 14 residues.

This clonotype was recorded many times. The gene calls are TRBV7-3 and TRBJ2-1, with TRBD2 identical over 9 bases. The CDR3 contains 15 residues. The J segment lost 1 base and the V segment lost 3 bases, leaving 1 base of the junction unmatched. Germline CDR1 and CDR2: SGHTA and FQGTGA. The CDR3 spells CASSFSGSSYNEQFF. The CDR3 DNA follows: TGTGCCAGCAGCTTTAGCGGGAGTTCCTACAATGAGCAGTTCTTC.

This clonotype was picked up a small number of times. The chain is built from TRBV20-1 and TRBJ2-2; D remains unclear. V lost 6 bases and J lost 7, with 9 bases in between. This CDR3 has 11 residues. Germline V gene lookup returns CDR1 DFQATT and CDR2 SNEGSKA (reference sequence). CDR3 coding DNA: TGCAGTGCCATACGTAACGGGGAGCTGTTTTTT. This codes for CSAIRNGELFF.

This clonotype was seen a single time. The gene calls are TRBV28 and TRBJ2-7, with D tentatively TRBD2 (6 bases). With 2 bases removed from V and 2 bases from J, the gap between germline ends came to 10 bases. CDR1 and CDR2 from the germline V gene are MDHEN and SYDVKM. This CDR3 comprises 14 residues. CDR3 bases: TGTGCCAGCAGTTTAGGTACTAGCACCTACGAGCAGTACTTC. Translating it yields CASSLGTSTYEQYF. Based on the CDR3 plus reference TRBV28 and TRBJ2-7, the full variable domain is DVKVTQSSRYLVKRTGEKVFLECVQDMDHENMFWYRQDPGLGLRLIYFSYDVKMKEKGDIPEGYSVSREKKERFSLILESASTNQTSMYLCASSLGTSTYEQYFGPGTRLTVT.

This clonotype has at least ten counts. The chain employs TRBV7-9 and TRBJ1-1; TRBD1 aligns across 8 bases. J was trimmed by 10 bases and V by 5 bases; bases with no gene match: 6. There are 12 residues in the CDR3. Germline loops: CDR1 SEHNR, CDR2 FQNEAQ (reference sequence). The CDR3 DNA reads as TGTGCCAGCAGCCCCGACAGGGGCGTAGCTTTCTTT. Encoded protein: CASSPDRGVAFF.

The chain employs TRBV6-6 and TRBJ1-1, with D possibly matching TRBD1 (5 bases). The length of the CDR3 is 16 residues. Germline CDR1 reads MNHNY; CDR2 reads SVGAGI (reference sequence). Trimming cost V 6 bases and J 4 bases, with 21 bases left between them. CDR3 nucleotide sequence: TGTGCCAGCAGACGAACACAGGTGTTGTGGATCACTGAAGCTTTCTTT. Amino acid sequence: CASRRTQVLWITEAFF.

This clonotype showed up just a few times. The chain joins TRBV29-1 to TRBJ2-5; no clear D. V dropped 3 bases and J dropped 1 base, with 9 bases sitting between them. Germline V gives CDR1 SQVTM, CDR2 ANQGSEA. This CDR3 is 13 amino acids long. The CDR3 DNA is TGCAGCGTTGATGGGCAGCGCCAAGAGACCCAGTACTTC. It translates to CSVDGQRQETQYF.

This clonotype was detected only a few times. The chain joins TRBV2 to TRBJ2-2, with D perhaps matching TRBD2 (6 bases). Per germline, CDR1 SNHLY and CDR2 FYNNEI. Trimming took 7 bases from V and 3 from J, leaving 15 bases between them. The CDR3 extends over 15 amino acids. CDR3 loop: CASTPGLPYTGELFF. The CDR3 DNA follows: TGTGCCAGCACGCCGGGACTCCCTTACACCGGGGAGCTGTTTTTT.

This sequence joins TRBV11-2 and TRBJ2-2, with D hard to call. CDR3 length: 14 residues. Germline-derived CDR1 and CDR2 are SGHAT and FQNNGV. The germline V and J ends were trimmed by 0 bases and 4 bases, with 6 bases remaining between them. For the CDR3, the DNA is TGTGCCAGCAGCTTAGATAGGAGCACCGGGGAGCTGTTTTTT. Amino acid sequence: CASSLDRSTGELFF.

This clonotype has ten or more counts. The CDR3 sequence: CASSTKTLGLWNEQFF. Here the CDR3 DNA reads TGTGCCAGCAGCACGAAAACATTGGGTCTATGGAATGAGCAGTTCTTC. The rearrangement links TRBV7-6 to TRBJ2-1, with no clear D. The germline V gene has CDR1 SGHVS and CDR2 FNYEAQ. This CDR3 contains 16 residues. Trimming removed 5 bases at V and 7 bases at J, with 21 bases between. The whole variable domain, filled in from reference TRBV7-6 and TRBJ2-1, reads GAGVSQSPRYKVTKRGQDVALRCDPISGHVSLYWYRQALGQGPEFLTYFNYEAQQDKSGLPNDRFSAERPEGSISTLTIQRTEQRDSAMYRCASSTKTLGLWNEQFFGPGTRLTVL.

This clonotype was counted between two and nine times. The rearrangement links TRBV7-2 to TRBJ2-2, with TRBD2 as a possible D gene (6 bases). From germline, CDR1 is SGHTA and CDR2 FQGNSA. The CDR3 length is 19 residues. Trimming took 2 bases from V and 2 from J, leaving 21 bases between them. CDR3 bases: TGTGCCAGCAGCTTAAGATCGGGTCGGGAGAAGGGAAACACCGGGGAGCTGTTTTTT. It is translated as CASSLRSGREKGNTGELFF.

This clonotype came up many times. The chain carries TRBV29-1 and TRBJ2-5; the D gene is possibly TRBD2 (5 bases). The length of the CDR3 is 14 residues. Germline V gene data show CDR1 as SQVTM and CDR2 as ANQGSEA. V lost 5 bases, J lost 5 bases, and 18 bases lay in between. CDR3 in amino acids: CSVTRQFGGETQYF. CDR3 bases: TGCAGCGTTACTAGACAATTTGGTGGCGAGACCCAGTACTTC. Using reference TRBV29-1 and TRBJ2-5 for the parts outside the CDR3, the full variable domain is SAVISQKPSRDICQRGTSLTIQCQVDSQVTMMFWYRQQPGQSLTLIATANQGSEATYESGFVIDKFPISRPNLTFSTLTVSNMSPEDSSIYLCSVTRQFGGETQYFGPGTRLLVL.

This clonotype was seen a few times. This chain joins TRBV28 and TRBJ2-1, with 9 bases matching TRBD1. The CDR3 has 15 residues. The junction had 3 bases not matched to a gene; V was cut back by 2 bases and J by 4 bases. CDR1 is MDHEN, CDR2 SYDVKM, per germline. The CDR3 here is CASSLPGQGYNEQFF. The CDR3 DNA follows: TGTGCCAGCAGTTTACCGGGACAGGGATACAATGAGCAGTTCTTC.

The CDR3 DNA sequence: TGTGCCAGCAGCTCCCCGGGAGCGGGAGGGCCGGACAATGAGCAGTTCTTC. This sequence encodes CASSSPGAGGPDNEQFF. The V and J genes are TRBV7-8 and TRBJ2-1; 10 bases are shared with TRBD2. CDR1 is SGHVS and CDR2 is FQNEAQ in the germline V gene. This CDR3 is built from 17 residues. Germline trimming cut 4 bases from V and 5 bases from J; bases unmatched to any gene: 11.

This clonotype was observed at least ten times. The chain uses TRBV10-2 and TRBJ1-3; the D is unclear. The V end was cut by 6 bases, the J end by 0 bases, with 15 bases between. The CDR3 totals 16 residues. The germline gives CDR1 WSHSY, CDR2 SAAADI. The CDR3 sequence is CASRDLGLSSGNTIYF. The DNA for the CDR3 is TGCGCCAGCAGAGACTTGGGGTTAAGCTCTGGAAACACCATATATTTT.

This clonotype showed up many times. V gene TRBV20-1 combines with J gene TRBJ1-5; 10 bases agree with TRBD1. There are 16 residues in the CDR3. V dropped 1 base and J dropped 6; count of bases not matched to a gene: 9. Per the germline V gene, CDR1 is DFQATT and CDR2 is SNEGSKA (reference sequence). The CDR3 bases are TGCAGTGCTAGAGCTAAGGACAGGGGGTTGAGTCAGCCCCAGCATTTT. Protein product: CSARAKDRGLSQPQHF.

V usage is TRBV7-2 and J usage is TRBJ2-3; D is unresolved. Looked up from germline, CDR1 is SGHTA and CDR2 is FQGNSA. This CDR3 region has 13 residues. Trimming removed 5 bases from V and 0 bases from J, with 6 bases in between. The CDR3 reads CASSQPSTDTQYF. The CDR3, as DNA: TGTGCCAGCAGCCAGCCAAGCACAGATACGCAGTATTTT.

The table lists this clonotype with a few counts. J is TRBJ2-3 and V is TRBV28, with D uncertain. The V gene lost 4 bases and the J gene lost 14 bases, with 16 bases spanning the gap. CDR3 length: 12 residues. Germline CDR1 reads MDHEN; CDR2 reads SYDVKM. CDR3 bases: TGTGCCAGCAGTTCCCGACCAGTTCTGGGGTATTTT. Protein: CASSSRPVLGYF.

Many counts were recorded for this clonotype. Relative to the germline gene, one junction end is altered; a read error may explain this. This chain connects TRBV2 to TRBJ1-6; D is uncertain. Germline CDR1 and CDR2: SNHLY and FYNNEI. This CDR3 spans 12 amino acids. CDR3 loop: CATSGILTPLHF. As DNA, the CDR3 is TGTGCCACCAGTGGGATCCTGACACCCCTCCACTTT.

This clonotype occurred a few times. The genes are TRBV20-1 and TRBJ2-1, with 8 bases fitting TRBD1. This CDR3 comprises 14 residues. The V segment lost 6 bases and the J segment 4 bases; nucleotides outside the gene matches: 8. Germline CDR1 reads DFQATT; CDR2 reads SNEGSKA (reference sequence). The CDR3 DNA reads as TGCAGTGCCCCACGGGACAGGCGATACAATGAGCAGTTCTTC. Protein product: CSAPRDRRYNEQFF.